What follows are 5 T cell receptor beta chains derived from one specimen sequenced in a study of blood T cell repertoires in COVID-19. Clones were read by immunoSEQ multiplex PCR, and TCRdb kept only the in-frame ones, dropping some. The table lists 85,000 to 110,000 clones, approximately 88% of them singletons. Material for sequencing was peripheral blood. These receptors were taken from a woman aged 55-69 years with acute or convalescent COVID-19.

This chain connects TRBV5-4 to TRBJ2-2; a possible D gene is TRBD2 (5 bases). The CDR3 covers 14 residues. The V end was cut by 6 bases, the J end by 1 base, with 10 bases between. Germline lookup yields CDR1 SGHNT and CDR2 YYREEE (reference sequence). CDR3 protein: CASTATRNTGELFF. CDR3 bases: TGTGCCAGCACCGCTACTAGGAACACCGGGGAGCTGTTTTTT.

The chain is built from TRBV24-1 and TRBJ2-1; TRBD1 matches at 10 bases. The CDR3 extends over 14 amino acids. Trimming removed 7 bases from V and 5 bases from J; junction bases left unmatched: 4. The germline V gene encodes CDR1 KGHDR and CDR2 SFDVKD. The CDR3 DNA is TGTGCCACCAGCCGGGACAGGGGAGACAATGAGCAGTTCTTC. Encoded protein: CATSRDRGDNEQFF.

The chain is built from TRBV5-1 and TRBJ2-3; 7 bases match TRBD2. With V trimmed by 1 base and J by 3 bases, 5 bases remained unmatched. The V gene's germline CDR1 is SGHRS and CDR2 YFSETQ. CDR3 size: 15 residues. CDR3 DNA: TGCGCCAGCAGCTTGTGGGGGAGGGATACAGATACGCAGTATTTT. Protein product: CASSLWGRDTDTQYF. Using reference TRBV5-1 and TRBJ2-3 for the parts outside the CDR3, the full variable domain is KAGVTQTPRYLIKTRGQQVTLSCSPISGHRSVSWYQQTPGQGLQFLFEYFSETQRNKGNFPGRFSGRQFSNSRSEMNVSTLELGDSALYLCASSLWGRDTDTQYFGPGTRLTVL.

The chain combines TRBV29-1 with TRBJ2-3; possibly TRBD1 for D (7 bases). The CDR3 covers 13 residues. Trimming took off 7 bases at V and 3 bases at J, with 14 bases between the two ends. Germline CDR1 SQVTM, CDR2 ANQGSEA. CDR3: CSAARGRTDTQYF. The CDR3 DNA follows: TGCAGCGCCGCCAGGGGGAGGACAGATACGCAGTATTTT.

V and J are TRBV28 and TRBJ1-1, with no clear D. The V gene's germline CDR1 is MDHEN and CDR2 SYDVKM. The V and J ends lost 6 bases and 4 bases respectively, with 9 bases between them. The CDR3 is 12 residues long. CDR3 amino acids: CASRFRGTEAFF. DNA of the CDR3: TGTGCCAGCAGATTTAGAGGCACTGAAGCTTTCTTT. The complete variable domain, with remaining parts taken from reference TRBV28 and TRBJ1-1, reads DVKVTQSSRYLVKRTGEKVFLECVQDMDHENMFWYRQDPGLGLRLIYFSYDVKMKEKGDIPEGYSVSREKKERFSLILESASTNQTSMYLCASRFRGTEAFFGQGTRLTVV.